Listed below are T cell receptor beta chains from one sample, sequenced in a study of blood T cell repertoires in COVID-19. Sequencing was performed with immunoSEQ multiplex PCR; in TCRdb, only in-frame clones are kept and a portion is missing. Here the sample spans around 220,000 clones, around 85% being singletons. The material sequenced was peripheral blood. The receptors stem from a woman aged 45-65 years with acute or convalescent COVID-19. The conserved cysteine and the conserved F or W are not part of the CDR3 here.

>TRBJ1-1|TRBV27
ASRSGARHTEAF
>TRBJ1-5|TRBV27
ASKLPGYGNQPQH
>TRBJ1-5|TRBV10-2
ASSHGQGYNQPQH
>TRBJ2-1|TRBV11-3
ASSLGQAYYNEQF
>TRBJ2-1|TRBV7-8
ASSHAARLPGEQF
>TRBJ2-6|TRBV18
ASSPDSASGANVLT
>TRBJ1-6|TRBV30
AWRQGKSPLH
>TRBJ1-5|TRBV18
ASSEGTGGQPQH
>TRBJ2-3|TRBV19
ATESGVSTDTQY
>TRBJ2-7|TRBV19
ASRGNSYEQY
>TRBJ2-1|TRBV5-1
ASSAPGFEQF
>TRBJ1-1|TRBV24-1
ATSGQGTEAF
>TRBJ1-4|TRBV5-1
ASSLGGANEKLF
>TRBJ2-7|TRBV7-2
ASSRDRVGYEQY
>TRBJ2-5|TRBV4-1
ASSPGLAGAEETQY
>TRBJ2-2|TRBV5-4
ASSSRQGRNTGELF
>TRBJ2-3|TRBV27
ASSSTVAEEAQY
>TRBJ2-3|TRBV6-4
ASSAGGPTDTQY
>TRBJ2-1|TRBV11-3
ASSLGGTGAV
>TRBJ1-2|TRBV6-2/TRBV6-3
ASSYSGSNYGYT
>TRBJ2-7|TRBV7-9
ASSYEDRGDYEQY
>TRBJ2-7|TRBV23-1
ASSLQGSYEQY
>TRBJ2-2|TRBV24-1
ATSGVGSGTGELF
>TRBJ2-7|TRBV10-3
AISEGFSSGRAAYEQY
>TRBJ1-5|TRBV18
ASSRAGLDQPQH
>TRBJ2-7|TRBV4-3
ARRDSSYEQY
>TRBJ2-4|TRBV11-3
ASSPGTSGGGDIQY
>TRBJ1-1|TRBV27
ASSRGSNTEAF
>TRBJ1-5|TRBV7-9
ASSDRGNQPQH
>TRBJ2-3|TRBV6-5
ASRVSSRTDTQY
>TRBJ2-5|TRBV7-9
ASSLVRQTQETQY
>TRBJ2-7|TRBV7-2
ASSHRQGSSSFSYEQY
>TRBJ2-3|TRBV19
ASRATVLNTQY
>TRBJ1-4|TRBV19
ASSIVGIREKLF
>TRBJ1-1|TRBV21-1
ANSNTEAF
>TRBJ2-1|TRBV11-3
ASSPGQDAGSYNEQF
>TRBJ2-1|TRBV5-1
ASSLSYGLAGMSEQF
>TRBJ2-3|TRBV30
AWWDRETDTQY
>TRBJ2-5|TRBV6-5
ASSYTTGGQETQY
>TRBJ1-2|TRBV4-1
ASSQDFQGLSYGYT
>TRBJ1-6|TRBV7-2
ASSLGRDSPLH
>TRBJ2-7|TRBV18
ASSPPGLPYEQY
>TRBJ2-3|TRBV30
AWSDPSLAGVTDTQY
>TRBJ2-1|TRBV19
ASSMTGGSYNEQF
>TRBJ2-3|TRBV29-1
SVDSLAGGWDTQY
>TRBJ2-3|TRBV7-2
ASSSPMTSGQTDTQY
>TRBJ2-1|TRBV9
ASSVVGTSVEQF
>TRBJ1-1|TRBV29-1
SVVRTVNTEAF
>TRBJ1-4|TRBV30
AWSVMTGAKEKLF
>TRBJ1-5|TRBV6-5
ACHYRGGNQPQH
>TRBJ2-7|TRBV5-6
ASSIGSSSYEQY
>TRBJ2-2|TRBV3-1/TRBV3-2
ASSQGTGELF
>TRBJ2-1|TRBV18
ASSPLIAGGPHNEQF
>TRBJ1-1|TRBV5-1
ASSLSGTGSWNTEAF
>TRBJ2-4|TRBV3-1/TRBV3-2
ASSPKPGGNIQY
>TRBJ1-2|TRBV5-5
ASSREDRGLSYGYT